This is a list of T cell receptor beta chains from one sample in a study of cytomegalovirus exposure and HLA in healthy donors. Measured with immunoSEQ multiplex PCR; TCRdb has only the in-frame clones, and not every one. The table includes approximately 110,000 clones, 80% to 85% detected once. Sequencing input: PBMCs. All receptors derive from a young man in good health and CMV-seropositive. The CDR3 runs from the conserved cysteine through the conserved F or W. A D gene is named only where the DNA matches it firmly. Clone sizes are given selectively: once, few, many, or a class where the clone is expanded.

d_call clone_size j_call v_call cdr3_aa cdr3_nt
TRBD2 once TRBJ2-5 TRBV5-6 CASSLVGGGSQETQYF TGTGCCAGCAGCTTGGTAGGCGGGGGTAGTCAAGAGACCCAGTACTTC
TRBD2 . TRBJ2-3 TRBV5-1 CASSLGLAGDTQYF TGCGCCAGCAGCTTGGGCCTAGCGGGAGATACGCAGTATTTT
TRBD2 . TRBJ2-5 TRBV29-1 CSVEDQSGLAGETQYF TGCAGCGTTGAAGATCAGTCCGGACTAGCGGGAGAGACCCAGTACTTC
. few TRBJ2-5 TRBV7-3 CASSLNGETQYF TGTGCCAGCAGCTTAAACGGGGAGACCCAGTACTTC
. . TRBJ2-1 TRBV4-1 CASSQGQSGDNEQFF TGCGCCAGCAGCCAAGGGCAGTCCGGGGATAATGAGCAGTTCTTC
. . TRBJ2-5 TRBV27 CASSLIGGTQYF TGTGCCAGCAGCTTAATTGGCGGGACCCAGTACTTC
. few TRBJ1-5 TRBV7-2 CASSSLQGQPQHF TGTGCCAGCAGCTCACTTCAGGGTCAGCCCCAGCATTTT
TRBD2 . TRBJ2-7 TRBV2 CASSEGTGGGF TGTGCCAGCAGTGAAGGGACCGGCGGGGGCTTC
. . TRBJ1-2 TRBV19 CASSMGRSYGYTF TGTGCCAGTAGTATGGGCAGGTCTTATGGCTACACCTTC
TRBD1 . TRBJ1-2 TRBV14 CASSQTPGQGNYGYTF TGTGCCAGCAGCCAAACACCGGGACAGGGAAACTATGGCTACACCTTC
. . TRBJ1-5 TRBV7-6 CASSLLAGSNQPQHF TGTGCCAGCAGCTTACTTGCAGGGAGCAATCAGCCCCAGCATTTT
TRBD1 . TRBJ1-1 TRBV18 CASSPLSLGQRTEAFF TGTGCCAGCTCACCACTATCTTTGGGACAGAGAACTGAAGCTTTCTTT
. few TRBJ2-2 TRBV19 CASSIVVRNTGELFF TGTGCCAGTAGTATAGTAGTAAGGAACACCGGGGAGCTGTTTTTT
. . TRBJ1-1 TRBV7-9 CASSRSDTEAFF TGTGCCAGCAGCAGGAGTGACACTGAAGCTTTCTTT
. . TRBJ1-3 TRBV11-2 CASSRGGGSGNTIYF TGTGCCAGCAGCCGAGGGGGAGGGTCTGGAAACACCATATATTTT
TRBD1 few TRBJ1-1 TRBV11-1 CASSYNPTGANTEAFF TGTGCCAGCAGCTACAACCCGACAGGGGCGAACACTGAAGCTTTCTTT
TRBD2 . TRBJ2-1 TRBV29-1 CSVELETSSNEQFF TGCAGCGTTGAGCTCGAGACTAGCTCCAATGAGCAGTTCTTC
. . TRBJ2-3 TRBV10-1 CASSETSKDTQYF TGCGCCAGCAGTGAGACTAGCAAAGATACGCAGTATTTT
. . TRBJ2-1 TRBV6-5 CASSYGGNRQGEQFF TGTGCCAGCAGTTACGGCGGGAACCGACAGGGTGAGCAGTTCTTC
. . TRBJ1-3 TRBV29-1 CSVERQAGNTIYF TGCAGCGTTGAGAGACAGGCCGGAAACACCATATATTTT
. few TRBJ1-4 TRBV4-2 CASSLWGRGGGANEKLFF TGTGCCAGCAGCTTATGGGGTCGGGGGGGCGGCGCGAATGAAAAACTGTTTTTT
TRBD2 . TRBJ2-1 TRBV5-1 CASGAGDSYNEQFF TGCGCCAGCGGAGCGGGGGATTCCTACAATGAGCAGTTCTTC
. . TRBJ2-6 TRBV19 CASSQSGANVLTF TGTGCCAGTAGTCAATCTGGGGCCAACGTCCTGACTTTC
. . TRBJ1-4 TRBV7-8 CASSPTGGDEKLFF TGTGCCAGCAGCCCCACAGGTGGGGATGAAAAACTGTTTTTT
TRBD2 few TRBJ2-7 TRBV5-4 CASSRTGGSYEQYF TGTGCCAGCAGCCGTACGGGGGGGTCCTACGAGCAGTACTTC